In this sample, the clone carrying this T cell receptor beta chain turned up many times. Antigen unknown. From germline, CDR1 is SGHRS and CDR2 YFSETQ. The CDR3 runs 15 residues. V was clipped by 0 bases and J by 2 bases, with 12 bases between them. These data come from a study of T cell repertoires in cytomegalovirus infection. Study in general: Based on public TCR beta signatures, there were indications of CMV infection and of a matching HLA type. Study results and limitations: In two of eight donors, the top clonotype was HLA-C-restricted CMV-specific.

TCRdb passed the reads through MiXCR, listing each CDR3 protein once. The profile shows roughly 90,000 distinct CDR3 sequences, roughly a quarter of them singletons. The receptor comes from a human donor in good health (CMV status not recorded). Some clones in this sample may be carry-over from other donors' samples. V is TRBV5-1 and J is TRBJ2-7; D perhaps matches TRBD1 (5 bases). The sample consisted of CD8+ T cells from cultured PBMCs, taken from culture after CMV antigen stimulation. Here the CDR3 reads CASSLEAGPTYEQYF. CDR3 DNA: TGCGCCAGCAGCTTGGAGGCAGGGCCCACCTACGAGCAGTACTTC.